This T cell receptor beta chain was sequenced for a study of CD8+ T cells in alopecia areata. Overall study findings and caveats: Possibly because of HLA-related factors, TCR sharing was less clear across patients than in mice. Scalp clonality dropped significantly under tofacitinib, as did expanded CD8+ top-100 clones.

Sequencing templates came from extracted RNA that was reverse transcribed into cDNA. The data were produced by immunoSEQ multiplex PCR, yet TCRdb's version contains in-frame clones alone and is incomplete. Counted here are around 300,000 clones, 50% to 75% occurring once; the ten biggest clones make up about 0.9%. Treatment in this sample: oral pan-JAK inhibitor, 5-10 mg twice daily. A note on this clone: The antigen is undetermined.

The CDR3 length is 14 residues. Between the trimmed V and J ends, which lost 5 bases and 5 bases, there was a span of 16 bases. Germline CDR1 reads LNHDA; CDR2 reads SQIVND (reference sequence). The chain combines TRBV19 with TRBJ2-7; no reliable D call. The TCR sequence derives from a human donor with alopecia areata. The sequencing here drew on CD4+ T cells sorted from blood, taken between weeks 51 and 54, from a patient treated with tofacitinib. The CDR3 reads CASSPRSIEDEQYF. DNA of the CDR3: TGTGCCAGTAGTCCCCGCTCGATAGAGGACGAGCAGTACTTC.